These 20 T cell receptor beta chains originate from one sample sequenced in a study of blood T cells in healthy people across ages. Primers used in a second PCR of about 7 to 12 cycles were a sample-barcoded 5' primer and a J-beta primer mix. TCRdb independently ran MiXCR on the 5' RACE reads; one entry per CDR3 protein. Counted here are some 700,000 distinct CDR3 sequences, 22% occurring once; the ten biggest clones make up roughly 22%. Sequenced sample: blood. The receptor source for this set is a man aged 65 to 79 in good health.

This clonotype has a handful of counts. This chain joins TRBV5-1 and TRBJ2-3; D gene unclear. This CDR3 is built from 15 residues. With 3 bases removed from V and 1 base from J, the gap between germline ends came to 12 bases. Germline V CDR1 and CDR2: SGHRS, YFSETQ. Here the CDR3 reads CASSYSNKGTDTQYF. CDR3 coding DNA: TGCGCCAGCAGCTACAGCAATAAAGGCACAGATACGCAGTATTTT. Combining the CDR3 with reference TRBV5-1 and TRBJ2-3 gives the whole variable domain KAGVTQTPRYLIKTRGQQVTLSCSPISGHRSVSWYQQTPGQGLQFLFEYFSETQRNKGNFPGRFSGRQFSNSRSEMNVSTLELGDSALYLCASSYSNKGTDTQYFGPGTRLTVL.

This clonotype was counted a few times. For the CDR3, the DNA is TGTGCCACCAGCAAAACCACCGGACTCCCGAGGAGCACAGATACGCAGTATTTT. The encoded protein is CATSKTTGLPRSTDTQYF. J is TRBJ2-3 and V is TRBV15; TRBD2 might be the D (5 bases). The CDR3 spans 18 residues. Germline CDR1 reads LNHNV; CDR2 reads YYDKDF (reference sequence). Trimming pared 4 bases from V and 0 bases from J, leaving 20 bases between.

DNA of the CDR3: TGTGCCAGCAGTGAAGATCGATCCGGGGAGCTGTTTTTT. This encodes CASSEDRSGELFF. The chain employs TRBV2 and TRBJ2-2, with D uncertain. V lost 1 base and J 6 bases, leaving 6 bases between the germline ends. This CDR3 spans 13 amino acids. Germline V gives CDR1 SNHLY, CDR2 FYNNEI.

Notes on this clonotype: A read error is likely, as this CDR3 ends without the conserved phenylalanine or tryptophan. This chain connects TRBV7-7 to TRBJ2-5; a weak D match, TRBD2 (5 bases). The CDR3 has 8 residues. V was trimmed by 11 bases and J by 11 bases, leaving 9 bases between them. The germline V gene encodes CDR1 SSHAT and CDR2 FNYEAQ (reference sequence). Here the CDR3 reads CAAREQYV. CDR3 DNA: TGTGCCGCTAGGGAGCAGTACGTC.

This clonotype was counted a few times. The gene calls are TRBV7-9 and TRBJ2-1; 7 bases line up with TRBD1. The J call could be wrong; TRBJ2-7 is a better fit for the DNA end. Germline CDR1 reads SEHNR; CDR2 reads FQNEAQ (reference sequence). CDR3 length: 14 amino acids. CDR3 loop: CASSPSGTAYEQYF. CDR3 DNA sequence: TGTGCCAGCAGCCCCTCAGGGACAGCCTACGAGCAGTACTTC.

The chain is built from TRBV14 and TRBJ2-7, with D unclear. Trimming pared 1 base from V and 3 bases from J, leaving 10 bases between. This CDR3 comprises 14 residues. Germline CDR1 is SGHDN and CDR2 is FVKESK. The CDR3 nucleotides are TGTGCCAGCAGCCAAGGGCTGTGGGACTACGAGCAGTACTTC. Encoded protein: CASSQGLWDYEQYF.

The chain couples TRBV6-4 to TRBJ1-1; tentatively, D is TRBD1 (5 bases). With 3 bases removed from V and 8 bases from J, the gap between germline ends came to 16 bases. The CDR3 has 14 residues. Germline values: CDR1 MRHNA, CDR2 SNTAGT. The CDR3 DNA follows: TGTGCCAGCAGTGAGGAGGTTTTCGGGGGGGAAGCTTTCTTT. Protein sequence: CASSEEVFGGEAFF.

This clonotype was detected only a few times. This chain uses TRBV7-9 with TRBJ2-5, with 7 bases lining up with TRBD1. Germline loops: CDR1 SEHNR, CDR2 FQNEAQ (reference sequence). After removal of 6 bases from V and 4 bases from J, the junction contained 11 bases not matched to a gene. This CDR3 is 15 amino acids long. The chain's CDR3 is CASSLAGTARETQYF. The CDR3 coding sequence is TGTGCCAGCAGTCTCGCCGGGACAGCGAGAGAGACCCAGTACTTC.

V gene TRBV15 combines with J gene TRBJ1-5; no clear D gene. The CDR3 runs 12 residues. The V and J ends lost 0 bases and 4 bases respectively, with 1 base between them. Germline values: CDR1 LNHNV, CDR2 YYDKDF (reference sequence). For the CDR3, the DNA is TGTGCCACCAGCAGAGAGAATCAGCCCCAGCATTTT. Encoded protein: CATSRENQPQHF.

This clonotype was recorded many times. The chain joins TRBV3-1 to TRBJ2-7; D is ambiguous. The germline V gene encodes CDR1 LGHDT and CDR2 YNNKEL (reference sequence). The CDR3 is 14 amino acids. Trimming pared 4 bases from V and 1 base from J, leaving 11 bases between. Here the CDR3 DNA reads TGTGCCAGCAGCCTCTCGGACGGATCCTACGAGCAGTACTTC. Protein product: CASSLSDGSYEQYF.

This clonotype was seen more than once but under ten times. The V call is TRBV28, the J call TRBJ1-5; no clear D gene. Per germline, CDR1 MDHEN and CDR2 SYDVKM. This CDR3 spans 17 amino acids. V lost 5 bases, J lost 0 bases, and 17 bases lay in between. This CDR3 reads CASSPRLEGYSNQPQHF. Written as DNA, the CDR3 is TGTGCCAGCAGTCCCCGGTTGGAGGGATATAGCAATCAGCCCCAGCATTTT.

CDR3 sequence reads: CASSLMGQDFVWGTGELFF. The CDR3 DNA reads as TGCGCCAGCAGCTTGATGGGACAGGACTTCGTTTGGGGAACCGGGGAGCTGTTTTTT. This chain joins TRBV5-1 and TRBJ2-2; TRBD1 matches at 8 bases. With V trimmed by 1 base and J by 5 bases, 16 bases remained unmatched. Germline CDR1 and CDR2: SGHRS and YFSETQ. The CDR3 covers 19 residues.

This clonotype occurred many times. This CDR3 is CASSSSRLAGVNTDTQYF. DNA for the CDR3: TGCGCCAGCAGCTCCAGTCGACTAGCGGGGGTAAACACAGATACGCAGTATTTT. This chain uses TRBV5-1 with TRBJ2-3; 12 nucleotides align to TRBD2. This CDR3 region has 18 residues. Germline V CDR1 and CDR2: SGHRS, YFSETQ. V shed 3 bases, J shed 2 bases, and the junction held 10 bases outside the gene matches.

This rearrangement joins TRBV4-3 to TRBJ1-2; D gene ambiguous. The CDR3 is made up of 15 amino acids. Germline lookup yields CDR1 LGHNA and CDR2 YSLEER. The germline V and J ends were trimmed by 4 bases and 5 bases, with 17 bases remaining between them. CDR3 sequence: CASSPTPGAGYGYTF. The CDR3 DNA reads TGCGCCAGCAGCCCGACTCCGGGCGCAGGTTATGGCTACACCTTC.

The sample holds a few counts of this clonotype. The chain uses TRBV7-9 and TRBJ2-5; either TRBD1 or TRBD2 may supply D (5 bases each). Deletions cut 1 base from V and 1 base from J, with 13 bases between. CDR3 length equals 16 residues. Germline CDR1 SEHNR, CDR2 FQNEAQ (reference sequence). The CDR3: CASSLGAWGRQETQYF. The CDR3 DNA reads as TGTGCCAGCAGCTTAGGAGCGTGGGGACGCCAAGAGACCCAGTACTTC.

The table lists this clonotype with a few counts. The chain has TRBV7-3 and TRBJ2-1, with D uncertain. Germline V lookup: CDR1 SGHTA, CDR2 FQGTGA. The CDR3 has 12 residues. Between the trimmed V and J ends, which lost 4 bases and 9 bases, there was a span of 10 bases. The CDR3 bases are TGTGCCAGCAGCTCGGTTTCGGGTGAGCAGTTCTTC. Protein: CASSSVSGEQFF. The complete variable domain, with remaining parts taken from reference TRBV7-3 and TRBJ2-1, reads GAGVSQTPSNKVTEKGKYVELRCDPISGHTALYWYRQSLGQGPEFLIYFQGTGAADDSGLPNDRFFAVRPEGSVSTLKIQRTERGDSAVYLCASSSVSGEQFFGPGTRLTVL.

This rearrangement joins TRBV20-1 to TRBJ2-5, with D maybe TRBD2 (5 bases). CDR3 length equals 15 residues. The V and J ends lost 1 base and 4 bases respectively, with 16 bases between them. Germline V CDR1 and CDR2: DFQATT, SNEGSKA (reference sequence). CDR3 sequence reads: CSARGLARKGETQYF. DNA for the CDR3: TGCAGTGCTAGAGGTCTAGCTCGAAAGGGAGAGACCCAGTACTTC.

The chain employs TRBV23-1 and TRBJ2-1, with TRBD1 matching over 10 bases. TRBV23-1 is filed as an ORF, its function uncertain. The CDR3 length is 15 residues. J was trimmed by 6 bases and V by 3 bases; bases with no gene match: 5. CDR3 nucleotide sequence: TGCGCCAGCAGTCATTGCGACAGGGGGCTCAATGAGCAGTTCTTC. As protein: CASSHCDRGLNEQFF.

This clonotype was seen more than once but under ten times. The chain couples TRBV12-3 or TRBV12-4 to TRBJ1-3, with D possibly being TRBD1 (5 bases). This CDR3 is built from 16 residues. V was cut by 1 base and J by 0 bases, with 10 bases left in between. Here the CDR3 reads CASSLEWGSSGNTIYF. In nucleotides, the CDR3 is TGTGCCAGCAGTTTAGAATGGGGCAGCTCTGGAAACACCATATATTTT.

This chain links TRBV30 with TRBJ2-7; 7 bases are a match to TRBD1. V lost 1 base, J lost 5 bases, and 5 bases stayed unmatched. This CDR3 has 13 residues. Per germline, CDR1 GTSNPN and CDR2 SVGIG (reference sequence). The chain's CDR3 is CAWSDDRAHEQYV. The CDR3 DNA is TGTGCCTGGAGTGATGACAGGGCCCACGAGCAGTACGTC.